This record concerns one TCR beta chain sequence. Its antigen is unknown. This sample is drawn from a study of T cell responses to AZD1222 COVID-19 vaccine. Study-level findings and limits: When two AZD1222 doses had been given, Spike-specific TCR breadth and depth rose. Nearly half of spike-specific TCRs reportedly target unmutated variant regions.

Data came from immunoSEQ multiplex PCR; TCRdb stores just in-frame clones and leaves some out. The table lists around 120,000 clones, 88% of them singletons, with about 5% in the top ten. Sequencing used peripheral blood, obtained on day 0 of AZD1222 vaccination. This clonotype originated in an adult in good health.

CDR3 DNA sequence: TGTGCCAGCAGCTTGGGTCCAACCGACAATGGAAACACCATATATTTT. This encodes CASSLGPTDNGNTIYF. This rearrangement joins TRBV5-4 to TRBJ1-3; no clear D gene. The CDR3 consists of 16 residues. With 0 bases removed from V and 3 bases from J, the gap between germline ends came to 13 bases. Germline V gives CDR1 SGHNT, CDR2 YYREEE (reference sequence).